This TCR beta chain appears in the sequencing data of a study of T-cell reconstitution after alpha-beta-depleted transplantation in children (TCRdb year 2016). With respect to the entire study: The study quantitatively tracked T-cell immune reconstitution after TCRalphabeta/CD19-depleted allogeneic hematopoietic cell transplantation in children using TCR repertoire profiling.

This clonotype was picked up many times. Its antigen is unknown. Base-call qualities are not available, and no considerably larger clone is one nucleotide away. Broad study findings and their caveats: The apparently early recovery of alphabetaT-cell counts about two months after transplant reportedly depended on only several hundred rapidly expanded clones that came from non-depleted graft cells. The frequencies of hyperexpanded clones fell over the following months, and after one year, T-cell counts and TCRbeta diversity were mostly attributed to newly produced T cells. In some patients, the high TCRbeta diversity seen at day 60 was put down to recipient T cells and intrathymic progenitors that had survived conditioning.

Read against the paper, the sample's treatment or condition label means: allogeneic hematopoietic cell transplantation with graft depleted of TCRalphabeta T cells and CD19 B cells. Transplant recipients were children who received TCRalphabeta/CD19-depleted allogeneic hematopoietic cell grafts. V has 5 bases trimmed and J has 3 bases trimmed; junction bases matching no gene number 7. The germline V gene provides CDR1 SGHVS and CDR2 FNYEAQ. Taken from cysteine to phenylalanine, the CDR3 has 15 residues. Just CDR3 DNA is preserved here, 45 bases in frame from base 1. The receptor library was made with PCR. TCRdb lists the instrument as Illumina HiSeq 2500. Molecular barcoding was employed in the preparation of TCR libraries, with unique molecular identifiers being used to normalize TCRbeta repertoire quantification. Clones were called with MiXCR by TCRdb after fastp trimmed the public reads at Q25, and only in-frame beta chains were retained. Rows with one shared CDR3 protein collapse into an entry with the most common genes and DNA. A total of 580,000 or so distinct CDR3 sequences appear in this sample, 23% of them only once. The top ten clones comprise around 14% of the sample.

This sequence was found in a boy younger than two who had a stem cell transplant for acute myeloid leukemia, so the T cells may come from the graft donor. The sample in question was PBMCs, mostly from graft donor cells, obtained 360 days after TCRalphabeta/CD19-depleted stem cell transplant. The chain joins TRBV7-6 to TRBJ2-3; 8 bases in the middle match TRBD2. In nucleotides, the sequence is TGTGCCAGCAGCCCCTTTAGCGGGATAACAGATACGCAGTATTTT. Its translation is CASSPFSGITDTQYF.